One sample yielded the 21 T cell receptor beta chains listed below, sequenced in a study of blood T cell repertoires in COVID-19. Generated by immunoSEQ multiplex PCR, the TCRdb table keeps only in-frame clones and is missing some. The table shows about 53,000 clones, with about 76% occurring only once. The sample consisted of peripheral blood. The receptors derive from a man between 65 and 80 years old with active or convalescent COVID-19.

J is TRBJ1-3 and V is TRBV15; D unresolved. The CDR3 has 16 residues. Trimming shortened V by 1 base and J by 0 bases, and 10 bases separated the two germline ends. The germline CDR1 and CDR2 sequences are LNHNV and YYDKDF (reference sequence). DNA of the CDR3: TGTGCCACCAGCAGAGGCTTCGGGAGCTCTGGAAACACCATATATTTT. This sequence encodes CATSRGFGSSGNTIYF.

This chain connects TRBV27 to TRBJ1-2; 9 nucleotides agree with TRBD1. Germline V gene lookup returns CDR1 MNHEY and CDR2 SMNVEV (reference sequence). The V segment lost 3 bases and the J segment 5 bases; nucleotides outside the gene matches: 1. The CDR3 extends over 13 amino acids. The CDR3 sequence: CASSLDRGYGYTF. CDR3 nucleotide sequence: TGTGCCAGCAGTTTGGACAGGGGTTATGGCTACACCTTC.

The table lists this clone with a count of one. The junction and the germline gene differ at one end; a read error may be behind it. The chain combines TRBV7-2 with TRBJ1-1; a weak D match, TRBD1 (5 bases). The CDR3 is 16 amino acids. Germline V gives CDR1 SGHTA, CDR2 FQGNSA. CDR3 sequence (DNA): TGTGCCGGCAGCTTGGGACCGGGGGAAGGTAAGAGTGAAGCTTTCTTT. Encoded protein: CAGSLGPGEGKSEAFF.

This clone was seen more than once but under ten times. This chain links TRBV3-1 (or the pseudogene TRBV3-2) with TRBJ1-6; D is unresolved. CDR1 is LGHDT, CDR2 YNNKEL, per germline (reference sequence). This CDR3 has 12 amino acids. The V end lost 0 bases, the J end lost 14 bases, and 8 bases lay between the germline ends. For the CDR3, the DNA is TGTGCCAGCAGCCAAGAATCGCTAGCCCTCCACTTT. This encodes CASSQESLALHF.

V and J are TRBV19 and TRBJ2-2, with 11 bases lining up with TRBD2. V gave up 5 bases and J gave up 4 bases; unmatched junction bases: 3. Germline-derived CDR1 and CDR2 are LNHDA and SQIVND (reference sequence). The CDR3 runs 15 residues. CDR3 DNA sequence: TGTGCCAGTAGTCGCGGGACTAGCGGCACCGGGGAGCTGTTTTTT. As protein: CASSRGTSGTGELFF.

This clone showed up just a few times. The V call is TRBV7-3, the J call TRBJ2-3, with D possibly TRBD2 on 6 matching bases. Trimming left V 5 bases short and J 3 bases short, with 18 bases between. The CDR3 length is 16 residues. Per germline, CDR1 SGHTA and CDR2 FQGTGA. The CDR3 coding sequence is TGTGCCAGCAGCAACGAGGGGCGGGGAGGAACAGATACGCAGTATTTT. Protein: CASSNEGRGGTDTQYF.

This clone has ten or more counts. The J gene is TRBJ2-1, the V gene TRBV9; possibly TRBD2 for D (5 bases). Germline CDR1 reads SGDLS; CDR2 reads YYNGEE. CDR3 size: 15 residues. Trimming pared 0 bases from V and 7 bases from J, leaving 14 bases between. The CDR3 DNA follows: TGTGCCAGCAGCGTAGAAGTTACAGCGGTGAATGAGCAGTTCTTC. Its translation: CASSVEVTAVNEQFF.

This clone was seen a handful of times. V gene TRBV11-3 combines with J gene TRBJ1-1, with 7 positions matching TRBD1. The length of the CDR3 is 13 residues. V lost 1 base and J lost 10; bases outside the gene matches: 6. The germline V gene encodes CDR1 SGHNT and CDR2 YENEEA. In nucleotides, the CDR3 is TGTGCCAGCAGCTTAGGGGACAGTTTTGCAGCTTTCTTT. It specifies CASSLGDSFAAFF. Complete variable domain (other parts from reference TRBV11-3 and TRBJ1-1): EAGVVQSPRYKIIEKKQPVAFWCNPISGHNTLYWYLQNLGQGPELLIRYENEEAVDDSQLPKDRFSAERLKGVDSTLKIQPAELGDSAVYLCASSLGDSFAAFFGQGTRLTVV.

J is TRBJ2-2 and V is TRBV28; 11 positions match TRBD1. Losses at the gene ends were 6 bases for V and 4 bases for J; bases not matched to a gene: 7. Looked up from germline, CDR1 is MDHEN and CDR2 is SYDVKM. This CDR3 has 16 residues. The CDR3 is CASSRGQGVSTGELFF. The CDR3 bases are TGTGCCAGCAGCAGGGGACAGGGGGTTAGCACCGGGGAGCTGTTTTTT.

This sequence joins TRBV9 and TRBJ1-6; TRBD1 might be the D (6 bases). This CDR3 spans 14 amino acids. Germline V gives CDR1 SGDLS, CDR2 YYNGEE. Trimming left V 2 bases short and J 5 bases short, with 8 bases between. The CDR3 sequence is CASSVRTDNSPLHF. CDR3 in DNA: TGTGCCAGCAGCGTTAGGACAGATAATTCACCCCTCCACTTT.

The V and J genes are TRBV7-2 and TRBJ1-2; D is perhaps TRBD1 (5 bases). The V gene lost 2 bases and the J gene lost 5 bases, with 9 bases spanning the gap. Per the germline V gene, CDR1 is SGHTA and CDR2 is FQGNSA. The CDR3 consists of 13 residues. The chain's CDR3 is CASSLRQGYGYTF. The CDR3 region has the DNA TGTGCCAGCAGCTTAAGGCAGGGTTATGGCTACACCTTC.

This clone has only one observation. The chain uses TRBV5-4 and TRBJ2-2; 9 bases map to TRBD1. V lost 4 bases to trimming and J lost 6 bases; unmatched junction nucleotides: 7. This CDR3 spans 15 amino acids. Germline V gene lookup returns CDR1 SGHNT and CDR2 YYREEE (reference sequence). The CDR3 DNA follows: TGTGCCAGCAGCCCACGGACAGGGGCCCCCGGGGAGCTGTTTTTT. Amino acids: CASSPRTGAPGELFF.

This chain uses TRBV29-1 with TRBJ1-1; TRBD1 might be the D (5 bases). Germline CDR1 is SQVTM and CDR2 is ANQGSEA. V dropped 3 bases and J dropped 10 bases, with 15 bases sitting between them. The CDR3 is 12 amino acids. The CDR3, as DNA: TGCAGCGTTGATTTGGACACCCGGTTAGCTTTCTTT. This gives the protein CSVDLDTRLAFF.

The CDR3 sequence is CATSRGGGSDTQYF. CDR3 bases: TGTGCCACCAGCAGAGGGGGGGGTTCAGATACGCAGTATTTT. The chain employs TRBV15 and TRBJ2-3; 7 bases map to TRBD2. Germline-derived CDR1 and CDR2 are LNHNV and YYDKDF (reference sequence). J was trimmed by 4 bases and V by 1 base; bases with no gene match: 2. The CDR3 runs 14 residues.

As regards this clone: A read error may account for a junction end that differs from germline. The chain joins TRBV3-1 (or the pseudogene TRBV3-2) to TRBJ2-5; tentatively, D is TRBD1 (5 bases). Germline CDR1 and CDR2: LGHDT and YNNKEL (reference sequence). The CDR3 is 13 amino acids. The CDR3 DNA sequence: TGTGCCAGCAGGCAAGGACATCAAGAGACCCAGTACTTC. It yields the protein CASRQGHQETQYF.

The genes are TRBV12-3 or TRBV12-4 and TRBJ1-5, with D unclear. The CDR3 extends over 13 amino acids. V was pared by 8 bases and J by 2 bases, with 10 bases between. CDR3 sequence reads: CASSRRGNQPQHF. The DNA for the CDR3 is TGTGCCAGCTCGCGACGGGGCAATCAGCCCCAGCATTTT.

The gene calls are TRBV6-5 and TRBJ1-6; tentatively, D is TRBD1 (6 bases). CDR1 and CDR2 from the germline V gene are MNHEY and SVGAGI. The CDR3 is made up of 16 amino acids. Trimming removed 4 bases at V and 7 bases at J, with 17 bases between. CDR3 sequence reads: CASSSFEGHLNSPLHF. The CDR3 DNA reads TGTGCCAGCAGTTCTTTCGAGGGACACCTAAATTCACCCCTCCACTTT.

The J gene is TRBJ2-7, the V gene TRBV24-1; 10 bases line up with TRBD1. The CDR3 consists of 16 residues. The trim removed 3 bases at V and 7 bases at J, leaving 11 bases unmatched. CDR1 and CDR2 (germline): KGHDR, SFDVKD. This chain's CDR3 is CATSDVQGQGPAEQYF. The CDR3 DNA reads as TGTGCCACCAGTGATGTCCAGGGACAGGGGCCGGCTGAGCAGTACTTC.

The CDR3 sequence is CASSAQAGGTDTQYF. CDR3 nucleotides: TGTGCCAGCAGCGCTCAAGCGGGGGGGACAGATACGCAGTATTTT. This chain joins TRBV9 and TRBJ2-3, with 10 bases aligning to TRBD2. CDR1 is SGDLS, CDR2 YYNGEE, per germline. V lost 3 bases to trimming and J lost 3 bases; unmatched junction nucleotides: 4. The CDR3 sequence is 15 residues long.

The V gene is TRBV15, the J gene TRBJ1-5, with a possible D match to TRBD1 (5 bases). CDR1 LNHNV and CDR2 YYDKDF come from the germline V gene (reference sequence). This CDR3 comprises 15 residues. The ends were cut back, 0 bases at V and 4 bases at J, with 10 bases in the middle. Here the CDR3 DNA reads TGTGCCACCAGCAGAGATCGACAGACTAATCAGCCCCAGCATTTT. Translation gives CATSRDRQTNQPQHF. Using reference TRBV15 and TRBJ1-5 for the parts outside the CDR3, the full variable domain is DAMVIQNPRYQVTQFGKPVTLSCSQTLNHNVMYWYQQKSSQAPKLLFHYYDKDFNNEADTPDNFQSRRPNTSFCFLDIRSPGLGDTAMYLCATSRDRQTNQPQHFGDGTRLSIL.

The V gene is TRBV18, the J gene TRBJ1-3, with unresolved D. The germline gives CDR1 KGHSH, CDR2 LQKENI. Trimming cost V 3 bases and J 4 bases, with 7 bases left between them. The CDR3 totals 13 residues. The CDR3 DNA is TGTGCCAGCTCACCCTCGGGGGGAAACACCATATATTTT. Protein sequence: CASSPSGGNTIYF.